The source of this TCR beta chain is a study of T cells in Graves' hyperthyroidism and ophthalmopathy. Losses at the gene ends were 4 bases for V and 6 bases for J; bases not matched to a gene: 8. Germline V gives CDR1 PRHDT, CDR2 FYEKMQ (reference sequence). This CDR3 contains 15 residues. Patients were excluded because of uncontrolled infection, other autoimmune disease, pregnancy or lactation. Thyroid ultrasound, orbital computed tomography, clinical symptoms, and serum thyroxine and TRAb underpinned diagnoses. Using around 10 ml of fresh peripheral blood, PBMCs were prepared. The study, taken as a whole, reports: Appearing also in blood were most of the thyroid clonotypes expanded above 0.001.

The investigators amplified TCR beta CDR3 regions from RNA transcripts. The HTBI primer set was used in a first-round RT-PCR of the TCR CDR3. TCRdb re-derived calls from the multiplex PCR reads in MiXCR, one entry per CDR3 protein. The data contain around 690,000 distinct CDR3 sequences, about 18% of them singletons. As regards this clonotype: Its antigen is not known. A much bigger clone sits one base away, suggesting this may be a read error.

This receptor was taken from a middle-aged man with Graves' hyperthyroidism. The rearrangement links TRBV13 to TRBJ2-7; TRBD2 agrees at 11 bases. The sequencing input was blood. Written as DNA, the CDR3 is TGTGCCAGCAGCTGGGGACTAGCGGTAGTGACCGAGCAGTACTTC. Its translation is CASSWGLAVVTEQYF.